Below, one TCR beta chain is given with its context. The V end was cut by 6 bases, the J end by 0 bases, with 6 bases between. The CDR3 is 13 amino acids. Germline values: CDR1 LNHDA, CDR2 SQIVND (reference sequence). This specimen belongs to a study of T cells in Graves' hyperthyroidism and ophthalmopathy. The diagnostic basis comprised clinical symptoms, serum thyroxine and TRAb, thyroid ultrasound and orbital computed tomography. RNA transcripts yielded amplified TCR beta CDR3 regions. Primed by the HTBI set, a first-round RT-PCR was run on the TCR CDR3. TCRdb itself ran the multiplex PCR reads through MiXCR, one entry per CDR3 protein. Altogether some 580,000 distinct CDR3 sequences are present, about a sixth being singletons, with the ten largest covering 2.5% to 4%.

The sample comprised blood. The sequence was obtained from a middle-aged woman with Graves' ophthalmopathy. The chain combines TRBV19 with TRBJ1-5, with unresolved D. The CDR3 nucleotides read TGTGCCAGTAGCGCCGTTAGCAATCAGCCCCAGCATTTT. Translated: CASSAVSNQPQHF.